Listed here is a single T cell receptor (beta chain). Produced via immunoSEQ multiplex PCR; TCRdb's table is partial and in-frame only. This table has about 5,400 clones, roughly 82% appearing once. These data are taken from a study of tumor T cells in aggressive B-cell lymphoma. The CDR3 length is 14 residues. Germline-derived CDR1 and CDR2 are MGHDK and SYGVNS. V lost 2 bases, J lost 2 bases, and 10 bases lay in between. The source material was tumor tissue. This TCR was sampled from an adult with diffuse large B cell lymphoma. The rearrangement links TRBV25-1 to TRBJ2-7; a weak D match, TRBD2 (5 bases). CDR3 DNA: TGTGCCAGCAGTGAACAGGAGGTGACCTACGAGCAGTACTTC. Residues: CASSEQEVTYEQYF.